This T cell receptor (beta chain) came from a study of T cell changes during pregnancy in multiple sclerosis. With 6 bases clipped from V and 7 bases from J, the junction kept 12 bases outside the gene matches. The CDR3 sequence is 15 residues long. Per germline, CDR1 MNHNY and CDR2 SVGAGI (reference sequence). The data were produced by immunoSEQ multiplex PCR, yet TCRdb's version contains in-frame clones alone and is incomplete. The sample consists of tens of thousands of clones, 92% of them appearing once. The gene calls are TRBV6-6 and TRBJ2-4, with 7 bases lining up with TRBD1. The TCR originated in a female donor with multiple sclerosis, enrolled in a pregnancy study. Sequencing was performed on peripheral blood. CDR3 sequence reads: CASRNLGQRDNIQYF. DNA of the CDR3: TGTGCCAGCAGGAACCTGGGACAGAGAGATAACATTCAGTACTTC.